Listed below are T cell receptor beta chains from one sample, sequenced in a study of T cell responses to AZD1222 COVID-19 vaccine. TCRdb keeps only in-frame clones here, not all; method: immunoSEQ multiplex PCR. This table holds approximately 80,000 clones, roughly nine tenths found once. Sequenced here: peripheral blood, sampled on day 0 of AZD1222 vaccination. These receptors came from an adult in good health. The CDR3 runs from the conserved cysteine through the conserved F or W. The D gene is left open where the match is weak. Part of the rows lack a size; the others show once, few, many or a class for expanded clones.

CAWNRDIHNGYTF	TGTGCCTGGAACCGGGACATACATAATGGCTACACCTTC	-	TRBV30	TRBJ1-2	-
CASRNLGKTNEKLFF	TGTGCCAGCAGGAATTTGGGGAAAACTAATGAAAAACTGTTTTTT	-	TRBV2	TRBJ1-4	-
CASSQEGGWETQYF	TGTGCCAGCAGCCAAGAAGGGGGCTGGGAGACCCAGTACTTC	-	TRBV3-1/TRBV3-2	TRBJ2-5	TRBD1
CASSGSGTGNEKLFF	TGCGCCAGCAGCGGCTCCGGGACGGGTAATGAAAAACTGTTTTTT	-	TRBV5-1	TRBJ1-4	-
CASSPGADSSYNSPLHF	TGTGCCAGCTCACCAGGGGCGGACAGCTCCTATAATTCACCCCTCCACTTT	-	TRBV18	TRBJ1-6	-
CASSIGVGRYSSYNEQFF	TGTGCCAGTAGTATAGGAGTGGGACGGTATAGCTCCTACAATGAGCAGTTCTTC	-	TRBV19	TRBJ2-1	-
CASSVSGTGEGEQYF	TGTGCCAGCAGCGTTTCCGGGACAGGGGAGGGCGAGCAGTACTTC	few	TRBV9	TRBJ2-7	TRBD1
CASSVSTSPTYEQYF	TGTGCCAGCAGCGTATCGACTAGCCCAACCTACGAGCAGTACTTC	-	TRBV9	TRBJ2-7	TRBD2
CASSWKGDYEQYF	TGTGCCAGCAGTTGGAAGGGAGACTACGAGCAGTACTTC	-	TRBV6-5	TRBJ2-7	-
CASSVGRQGLNTEAFF	TGTGCCAGCAGCGTTGGCAGACAGGGTTTGAACACTGAAGCTTTCTTT	-	TRBV11-3	TRBJ1-1	TRBD1
CASSSPPGATRSGANVLTF	TGCGCCAGCAGCTCCCCTCCGGGCGCAACCCGCTCTGGGGCCAACGTCCTGACTTTC	-	TRBV5-1	TRBJ2-6	-
CAGRWTFYTEAFF	TGTGCCGGCCGTTGGACTTTTTACACTGAAGCTTTCTTT	-	TRBV2	TRBJ1-1	-
CASSPAGWEQFF	TGCGCCAGCAGTCCCGCGGGTTGGGAGCAGTTCTTC	-	TRBV5-1	TRBJ2-1	-
CASSLLRQMNTEAFF	TGTGCCAGCAGTTTATTAAGACAAATGAACACTGAAGCTTTCTTT	-	TRBV28	TRBJ1-1	-